This TCR beta chain is from a study of CD8 T cells in ankylosing spondylitis. Study-wide results and caveats: Disease-associated clones were reportedly significantly overrepresented in matched ankylosing spondylitis synovial fluid. Past studies reported some motif variants in reactive arthritis synovial fluid and blood. What appeared characteristic of ankylosing spondylitis blood was a TCR beta motif of eight highly homologous variants.

5'-RACE, quantitative and with molecular barcodes, yielded the TCR beta libraries. TCRdb reprocessed the 5' RACE reads with MiXCR, giving one entry per CDR3 protein. This sample has around 490,000 distinct CDR3 sequences, with about 5% found just once. As to this clonotype: The antigen remains undetermined.

The length of the CDR3 is 12 residues. V was pared by 4 bases and J by 4 bases, with 5 bases between. The germline V gene encodes CDR1 SGHDT and CDR2 YYEEEE. This clonotype originated in a male donor with ankylosing spondylitis. This rearrangement joins TRBV5-6 to TRBJ2-2, with D unresolved. The source material was blood, either unsorted or a sorted T cell fraction (not recorded which). The CDR3 sequence: CASSSTTGELFF. The CDR3 DNA is TGTGCCAGCAGCAGTACCACCGGGGAGCTGTTTTTT.